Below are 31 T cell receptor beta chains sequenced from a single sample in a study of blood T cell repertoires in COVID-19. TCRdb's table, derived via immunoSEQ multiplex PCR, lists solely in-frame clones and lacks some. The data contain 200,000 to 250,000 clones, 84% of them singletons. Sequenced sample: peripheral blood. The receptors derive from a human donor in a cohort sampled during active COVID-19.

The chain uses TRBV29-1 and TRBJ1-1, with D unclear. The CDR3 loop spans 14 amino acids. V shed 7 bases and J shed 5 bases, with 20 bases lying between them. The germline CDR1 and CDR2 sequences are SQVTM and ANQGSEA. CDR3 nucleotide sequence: TGCAGCGCTCCCCGATCCGGAGGTTTGACTGAAGCTTTCTTT. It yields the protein CSAPRSGGLTEAFF.

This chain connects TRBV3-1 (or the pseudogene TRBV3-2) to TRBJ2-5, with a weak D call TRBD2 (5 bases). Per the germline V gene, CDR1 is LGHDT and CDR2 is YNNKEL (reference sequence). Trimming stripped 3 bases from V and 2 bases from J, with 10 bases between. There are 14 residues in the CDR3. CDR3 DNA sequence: TGTGCCAGCAGCCATACGGGATTGCAAGAGACCCAGTACTTC. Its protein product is CASSHTGLQETQYF.

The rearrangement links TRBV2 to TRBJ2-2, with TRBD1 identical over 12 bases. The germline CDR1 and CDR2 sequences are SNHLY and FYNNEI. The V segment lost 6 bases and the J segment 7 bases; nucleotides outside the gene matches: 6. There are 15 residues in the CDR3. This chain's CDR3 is CASRGTGGSDGELFF. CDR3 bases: TGTGCCAGCAGGGGGACAGGGGGCTCTGACGGGGAGCTGTTTTTT.

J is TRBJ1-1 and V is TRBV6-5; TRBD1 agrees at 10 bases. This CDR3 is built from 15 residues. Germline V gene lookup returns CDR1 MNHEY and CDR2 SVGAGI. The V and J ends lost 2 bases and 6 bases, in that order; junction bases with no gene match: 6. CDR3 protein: CASSYRTGGQPEAFF. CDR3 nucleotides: TGTGCCAGCAGTTACCGGACAGGGGGTCAACCTGAAGCTTTCTTT.

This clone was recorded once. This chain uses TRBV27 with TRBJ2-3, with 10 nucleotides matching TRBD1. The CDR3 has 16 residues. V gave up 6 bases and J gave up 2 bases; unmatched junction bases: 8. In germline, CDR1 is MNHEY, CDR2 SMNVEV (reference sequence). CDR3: CASRGDRGLITDTQYF. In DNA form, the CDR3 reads TGTGCCAGCAGGGGGGACAGGGGACTTATCACAGATACGCAGTATTTT.

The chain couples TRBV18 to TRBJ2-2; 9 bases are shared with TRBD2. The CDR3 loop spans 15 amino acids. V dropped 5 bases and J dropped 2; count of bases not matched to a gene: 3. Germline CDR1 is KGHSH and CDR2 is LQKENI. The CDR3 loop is CASSISGSNTGELFF. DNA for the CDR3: TGTGCCAGCTCAATTAGCGGGAGTAACACCGGGGAGCTGTTTTTT.

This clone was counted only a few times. The chain's CDR3 is CASSLGGTGANVLTF. The CDR3 coding sequence is TGTGCCAGCAGTCTAGGGGGCACTGGGGCCAACGTCCTGACTTTC. The genes are TRBV11-1 and TRBJ2-6; 7 nucleotides agree with TRBD1. CDR3 length: 15 residues. J lost 2 bases, V lost 6 bases, and 4 bases had no gene match. Germline values: CDR1 SGHAT, CDR2 FQDESV (reference sequence).

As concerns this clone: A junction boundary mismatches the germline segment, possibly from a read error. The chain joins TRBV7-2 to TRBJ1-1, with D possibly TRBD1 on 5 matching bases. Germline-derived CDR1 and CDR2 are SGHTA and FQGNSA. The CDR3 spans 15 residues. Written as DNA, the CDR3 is TGTGCCGGCAGCCTAAACAGGTTAAGGAACACTGAAGCTTTCTTT. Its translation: CAGSLNRLRNTEAFF.

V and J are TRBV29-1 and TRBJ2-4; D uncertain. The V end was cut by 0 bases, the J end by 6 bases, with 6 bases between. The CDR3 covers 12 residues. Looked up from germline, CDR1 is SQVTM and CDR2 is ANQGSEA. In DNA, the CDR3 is TGCAGCGTTGAAGAGGCACCAAACATTCAGTACTTC. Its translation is CSVEEAPNIQYF.

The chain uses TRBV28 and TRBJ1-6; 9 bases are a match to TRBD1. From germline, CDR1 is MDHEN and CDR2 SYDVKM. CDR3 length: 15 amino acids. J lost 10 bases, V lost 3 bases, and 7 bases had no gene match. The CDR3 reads CASSFGDRASSPLHF. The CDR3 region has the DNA TGTGCCAGCAGTTTTGGGGACAGGGCAAGCTCACCCCTCCACTTT.

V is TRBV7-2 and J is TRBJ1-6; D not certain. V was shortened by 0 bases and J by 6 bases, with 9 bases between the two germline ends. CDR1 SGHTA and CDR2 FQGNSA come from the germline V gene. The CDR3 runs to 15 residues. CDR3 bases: TGTGCCAGCAGCTTAGCCTTGTTCCGTAATTCACCCCTCCACTTT. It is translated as CASSLALFRNSPLHF.

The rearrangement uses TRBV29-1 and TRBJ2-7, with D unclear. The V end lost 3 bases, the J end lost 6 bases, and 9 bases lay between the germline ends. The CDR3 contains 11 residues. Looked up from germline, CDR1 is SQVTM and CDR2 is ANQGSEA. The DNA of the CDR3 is TGCAGCGTTGAGATCGCGCGCGAGCAGTACTTC. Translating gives CSVEIAREQYF.

CDR3 amino acids: CASSYYGGYEQYF. The DNA for the CDR3 is TGTGCCAGCAGTTACTACGGGGGTTACGAGCAGTACTTC. The V call is TRBV6-6, the J call TRBJ2-7; possible D gene TRBD2, 6 bases. This CDR3 is 13 amino acids long. V was clipped by 1 base and J by 4 bases, with 8 bases between them. Per germline, CDR1 MNHNY and CDR2 SVGAGI (reference sequence).

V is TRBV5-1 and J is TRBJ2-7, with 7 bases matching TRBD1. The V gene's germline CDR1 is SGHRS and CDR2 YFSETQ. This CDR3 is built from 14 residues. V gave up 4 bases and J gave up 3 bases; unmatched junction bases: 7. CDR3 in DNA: TGCGCCAGCAGCCCGGGACAGTTGGGCTACGAGCAGTACTTC. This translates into CASSPGQLGYEQYF. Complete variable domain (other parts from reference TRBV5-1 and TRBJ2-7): KAGVTQTPRYLIKTRGQQVTLSCSPISGHRSVSWYQQTPGQGLQFLFEYFSETQRNKGNFPGRFSGRQFSNSRSEMNVSTLELGDSALYLCASSPGQLGYEQYFGPGTRLTVT.

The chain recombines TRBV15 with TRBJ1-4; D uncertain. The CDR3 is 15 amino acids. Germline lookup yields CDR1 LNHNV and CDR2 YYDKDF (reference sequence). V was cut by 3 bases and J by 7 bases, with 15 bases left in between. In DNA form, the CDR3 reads TGTGCCACCAGCAGCGTGAGAGGGCTGGGTGAAAAACTGTTTTTT. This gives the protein CATSSVRGLGEKLFF.

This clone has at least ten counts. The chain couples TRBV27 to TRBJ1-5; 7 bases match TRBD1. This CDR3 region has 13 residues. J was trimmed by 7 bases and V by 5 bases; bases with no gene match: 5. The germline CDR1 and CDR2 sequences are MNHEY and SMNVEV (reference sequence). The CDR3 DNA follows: TGTGCCAGCAGTCCAAACAGGGGCCAGCCCCAGCATTTT. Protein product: CASSPNRGQPQHF.

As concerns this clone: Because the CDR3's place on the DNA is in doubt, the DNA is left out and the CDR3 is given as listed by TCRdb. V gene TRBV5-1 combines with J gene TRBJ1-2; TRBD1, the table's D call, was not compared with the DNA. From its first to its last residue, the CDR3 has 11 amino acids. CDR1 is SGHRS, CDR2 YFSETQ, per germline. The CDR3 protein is CASSFGQGITF.

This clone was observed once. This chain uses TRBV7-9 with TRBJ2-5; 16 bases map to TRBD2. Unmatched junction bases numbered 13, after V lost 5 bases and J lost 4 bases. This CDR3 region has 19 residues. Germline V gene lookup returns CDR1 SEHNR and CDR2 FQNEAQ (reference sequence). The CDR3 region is CASSPTGLAGGRYRETQYF. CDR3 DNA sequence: TGTGCCAGCAGCCCTACGGGACTAGCGGGAGGGAGATATCGAGAGACCCAGTACTTC.

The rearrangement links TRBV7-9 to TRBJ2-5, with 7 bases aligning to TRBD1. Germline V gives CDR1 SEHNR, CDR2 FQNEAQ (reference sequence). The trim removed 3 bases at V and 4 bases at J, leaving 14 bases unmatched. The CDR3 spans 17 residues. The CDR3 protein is CASSFSLTGKGAETQYF. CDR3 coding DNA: TGTGCCAGCAGCTTCAGCCTGACAGGGAAGGGCGCAGAGACCCAGTACTTC.

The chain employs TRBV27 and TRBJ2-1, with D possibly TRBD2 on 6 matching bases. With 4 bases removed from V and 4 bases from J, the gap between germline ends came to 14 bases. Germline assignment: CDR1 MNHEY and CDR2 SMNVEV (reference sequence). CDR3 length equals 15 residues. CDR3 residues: CASSSGLQSYNEQFF. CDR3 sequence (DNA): TGTGCCAGCAGTTCGGGACTTCAGTCTTACAATGAGCAGTTCTTC.

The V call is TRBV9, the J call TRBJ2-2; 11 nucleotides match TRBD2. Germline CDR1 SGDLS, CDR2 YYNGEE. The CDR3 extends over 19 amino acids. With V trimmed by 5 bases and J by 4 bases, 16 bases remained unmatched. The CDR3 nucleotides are TGTGCCAGCAGTGGCAGACTAGCGGGGACAAACCACCCCACCGGGGAGCTGTTTTTT. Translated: CASSGRLAGTNHPTGELFF.

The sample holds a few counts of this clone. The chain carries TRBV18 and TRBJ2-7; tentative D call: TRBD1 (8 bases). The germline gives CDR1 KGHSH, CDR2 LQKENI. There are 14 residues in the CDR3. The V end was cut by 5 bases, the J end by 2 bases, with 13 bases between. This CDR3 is CASSTGGLPYEQYF. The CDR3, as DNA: TGTGCCAGCTCAACAGGGGGACTACCCTACGAGCAGTACTTC. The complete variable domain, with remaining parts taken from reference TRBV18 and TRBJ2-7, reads NAGVMQNPRHLVRRRGQEARLRCSPMKGHSHVYWYRQLPEEGLKFMVYLQKENIIDESGMPKERFSAEFPKEGPSILRIQQVVRGDSAAYFCASSTGGLPYEQYFGPGTRLTVT.

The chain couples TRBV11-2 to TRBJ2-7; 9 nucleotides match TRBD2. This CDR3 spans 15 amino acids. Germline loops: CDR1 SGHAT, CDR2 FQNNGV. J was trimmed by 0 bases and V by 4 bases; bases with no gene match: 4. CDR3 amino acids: CASSSPAGGSYEQYF. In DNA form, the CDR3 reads TGTGCCAGCAGCTCCCCAGCGGGAGGCTCCTACGAGCAGTACTTC. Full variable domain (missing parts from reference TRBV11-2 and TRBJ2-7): EAGVAQSPRYKIIEKRQSVAFWCNPISGHATLYWYQQILGQGPKLLIQFQNNGVVDDSQLPKDRFSAERLKGVDSTLKIQPAKLEDSAVYLCASSSPAGGSYEQYFGPGTRLTVT.

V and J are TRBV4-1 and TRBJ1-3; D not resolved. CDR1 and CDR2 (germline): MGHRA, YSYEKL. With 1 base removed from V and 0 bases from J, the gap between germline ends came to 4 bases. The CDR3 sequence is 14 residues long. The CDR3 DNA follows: TGCGCCAGCAGCCAAGTCAGCTCTGGAAACACCATATATTTT. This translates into CASSQVSSGNTIYF.

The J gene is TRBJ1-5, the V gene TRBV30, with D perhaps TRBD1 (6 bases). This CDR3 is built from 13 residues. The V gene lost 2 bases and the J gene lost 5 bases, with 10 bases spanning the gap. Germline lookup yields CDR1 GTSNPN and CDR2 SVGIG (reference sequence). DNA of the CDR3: TGTGCCTGGAGTCGGACAGTCTATCAGCCCCAGCATTTT. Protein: CAWSRTVYQPQHF.

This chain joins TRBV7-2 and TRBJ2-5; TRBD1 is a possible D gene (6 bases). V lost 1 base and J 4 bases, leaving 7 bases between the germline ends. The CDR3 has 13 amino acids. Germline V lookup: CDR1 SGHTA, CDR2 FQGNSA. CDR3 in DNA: TGTGCCAGCAGCTTAGACAGGGTAGAGACCCAGTACTTC. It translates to CASSLDRVETQYF.

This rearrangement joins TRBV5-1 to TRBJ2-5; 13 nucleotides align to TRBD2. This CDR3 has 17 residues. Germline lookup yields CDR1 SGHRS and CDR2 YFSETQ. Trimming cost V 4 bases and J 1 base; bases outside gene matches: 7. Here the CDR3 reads CASSPTWTSGGQETQYF. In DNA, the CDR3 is TGCGCCAGCAGCCCGACCTGGACTAGCGGGGGCCAAGAGACCCAGTACTTC.

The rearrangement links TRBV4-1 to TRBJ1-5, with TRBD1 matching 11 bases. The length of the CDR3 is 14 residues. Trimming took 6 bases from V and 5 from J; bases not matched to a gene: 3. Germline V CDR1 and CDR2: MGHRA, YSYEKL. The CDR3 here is CASSGTGGDQPQHF. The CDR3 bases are TGCGCCAGCAGTGGGACAGGGGGAGATCAGCCCCAGCATTTT.

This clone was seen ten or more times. This CDR3 reads CASSPSRLDTEAFF. CDR3 bases: TGTGCCAGCTCACCCTCTAGATTGGACACTGAAGCTTTCTTT. The chain carries TRBV18 and TRBJ1-1; D call uncertain. V was clipped by 3 bases and J by 3 bases, with 11 bases between them. This CDR3 spans 14 amino acids. Germline assignment: CDR1 KGHSH and CDR2 LQKENI.

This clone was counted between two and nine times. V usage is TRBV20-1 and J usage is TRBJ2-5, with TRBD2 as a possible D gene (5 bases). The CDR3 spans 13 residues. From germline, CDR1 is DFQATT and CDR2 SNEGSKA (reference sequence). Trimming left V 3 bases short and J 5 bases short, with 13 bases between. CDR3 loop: CSASERRRETQYF. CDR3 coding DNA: TGCAGTGCTAGTGAGCGGCGGCGGGAGACCCAGTACTTC.

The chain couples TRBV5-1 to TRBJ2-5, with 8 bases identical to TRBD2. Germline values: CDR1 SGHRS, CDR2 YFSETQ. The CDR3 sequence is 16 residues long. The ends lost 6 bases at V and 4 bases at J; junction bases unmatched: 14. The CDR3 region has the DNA TGCGCCAGCACTCCAGGGACCCCGGGAGGGGGAGAGACCCAGTACTTC. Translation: CASTPGTPGGGETQYF.